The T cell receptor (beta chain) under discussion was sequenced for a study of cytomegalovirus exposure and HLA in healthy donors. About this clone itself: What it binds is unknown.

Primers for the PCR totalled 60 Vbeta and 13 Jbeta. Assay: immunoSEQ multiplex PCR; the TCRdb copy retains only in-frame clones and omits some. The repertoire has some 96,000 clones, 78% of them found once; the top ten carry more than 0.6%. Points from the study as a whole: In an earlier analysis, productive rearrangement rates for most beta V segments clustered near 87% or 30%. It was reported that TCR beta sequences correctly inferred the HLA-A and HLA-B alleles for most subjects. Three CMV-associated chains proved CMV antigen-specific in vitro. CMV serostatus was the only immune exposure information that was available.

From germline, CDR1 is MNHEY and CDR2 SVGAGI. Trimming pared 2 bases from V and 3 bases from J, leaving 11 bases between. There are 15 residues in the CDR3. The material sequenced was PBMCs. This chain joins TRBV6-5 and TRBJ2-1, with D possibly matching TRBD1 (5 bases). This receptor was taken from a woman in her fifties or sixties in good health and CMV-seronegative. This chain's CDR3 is CASSYVKGLYNEQFF. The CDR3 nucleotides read TGTGCCAGCAGTTACGTGAAGGGGCTCTACAATGAGCAGTTCTTC.